This section outlines one TCR beta chain sequence together with its context. This clonotype was found many times. Its antigen remains unidentified. Per-nucleotide qualities are absent, and no much larger clonotype sits a single base away. Receptor libraries were prepared by 5' RACE. The sample was run on a NextSeq 500. The TCR library protocol attached unique molecular identifiers to individual cDNA molecules to correct for sequencing error and PCR bias. Both TCR alpha and beta chains were sequenced, and tight co-correlation was observed between alpha and beta sequence abundances in each sample. The paper's processing steps were these. V gene, J gene and CDR3 annotation of TCR sequences was performed with Decombinator V4. TCRs were defined as expanded if a significant change between any two time points was detected under a Poisson model with p below 0.0001. TCR abundances were normalised to the total number of TCRs sequenced per sample and were expressed as counts per million. TRAV1-2 paired with TRAJ12, TRAJ20 or TRAJ33 defined MAIT TCRs, while TRAV10 paired with TRAJ18 defined iNKT TCRs. VDJdb, accessed 1 November 2021, was searched for CMV, EBV and SARS-CoV-2 annotated TCRs, with TCRs annotated for multiple antigens excluded. TCRdb itself trimmed the public reads at Q25 with fastp, ran MiXCR and retained productive beta chains. All rows with the same CDR3 protein become a single entry with the most common DNA and genes. The V and J calls and clone size come from TCRdb's table, not from the authors' own analysis. A total of 70,000 to 80,000 distinct CDR3 sequences appear in this sample, around 11% of them only once. Together, the top ten hold roughly 2.5% of the sample.

The data belong to a study of early T cells in non-severe SARS-CoV-2 infection listed by TCRdb under 2021. For the study in its entirety: TCR sequencing used bulk RNA from unsorted whole blood, so alpha and beta chains could not be paired.

The research as a whole found: VDJdb matching was skewed toward anti-spike CD8 responses and likely underestimated virus-specific expansions, missing private and CD4 specificities.

The cysteine opens and the phenylalanine closes a CDR3 of 15 amino acids. The entry retains the CDR3 DNA only, 45 bases that are in frame from base 1. V lost 4 bases and J lost 0 bases, and the count of bases not matched to a germline gene is 5. The germline V gene sets CDR1 to LGHNA and CDR2 to YSLEER. This was a case-control study nested in a cohort of healthcare workers in London, UK, who had nasopharyngeal swab PCR tests and blood samples taken every week. Between 23 and 31 March 2020, the week of the UK lockdown, healthcare workers were enrolled and then followed up weekly for as long as 16 weeks.

Rearrangement joined TRBV4-3 to TRBJ2-7; 8 bases in between match TRBD1. This clonotype was obtained from an adult who was a healthcare worker with PCR-confirmed SARS-CoV-2 infection or an uninfected control (not recorded which). The sequencing here drew on whole blood, taken at baseline. CDR3 reads: CASSPYRGSSYEQYF. The sequence in DNA is TGCGCCAGCAGCCCGTACAGGGGGAGCTCCTACGAGCAGTACTTC.